This T cell receptor beta chain was captured by sequencing in a study of T cell changes during pregnancy in multiple sclerosis. TCRdb keeps only in-frame clones here, not all; method: immunoSEQ multiplex PCR. The sample lists about 40,000 clones, approximately 92% occurring once. Trimming cost V 3 bases and J 4 bases, with 7 bases left between them. Germline values: CDR1 WNHNN, CDR2 SYGVQD (reference sequence). The CDR3 consists of 12 residues. This receptor was taken from a female donor with multiple sclerosis, enrolled in a pregnancy study. J is TRBJ2-7 and V is TRBV10-1; D call uncertain. Material: CD4+ T cells from peripheral blood mononuclear cells, obtained in the third trimester of pregnancy. The CDR3 nucleotides read TGCGCCAGCAGTGATGGCGGTTACGAGCAGTACTTC. Translation: CASSDGGYEQYF.